The 5 T cell receptor beta chains given below trace back to one sample, sequenced in a study of shared clonotypes between healthy human individuals. Terminally differentiated effector memory CD45RA+ cells were excluded from the naive CD8 cells, which were CD45RO-negative and positively selected for CCR7. Profiling relied on immunoSEQ multiplex PCR, and the TCRdb table lists in-frame clones only, not all of them. The data show more than 2 million clones, over 85% seen once. Sequences were obtained from naive CD8+ T cells sorted from blood. The receptors shown here come from a man between 18 and 29 years old in good health.

The chain combines TRBV10-1 with TRBJ2-2; the match to TRBD2 covers 10 bases. There are 17 residues in the CDR3. The germline V gene has CDR1 WNHNN and CDR2 SYGVQD (reference sequence). The ends lost 2 bases at V and 6 bases at J; junction bases unmatched: 9. This CDR3 reads CASSENQAGGPSGELFF. CDR3 DNA: TGCGCCAGCAGTGAGAATCAAGCGGGAGGGCCCTCCGGGGAGCTGTTTTTT.

On this clone itself: Within the sample, other DNA sequences also encode this same CDR3. The chain recombines TRBV27 with TRBJ1-1, with TRBD1 identical over 7 bases. V lost 0 bases to trimming and J lost 7 bases; unmatched junction nucleotides: 2. Germline CDR1 is MNHEY and CDR2 is SMNVEV (reference sequence). The CDR3 spans 13 residues. Written as DNA, the CDR3 is TGTGCCAGCAGTTTATCCGGGACAGTTGAAGCTTTCTTT. It yields the protein CASSLSGTVEAFF.

This chain joins TRBV10-2 and TRBJ2-7; TRBD2 matches 13 bases. Trimming cost V 3 bases and J 3 bases; bases outside gene matches: 2. The CDR3 sequence is 15 residues long. CDR1 and CDR2 from the germline V gene are WSHSY and SAAADI. CDR3 residues: CASSDGLAGVYEQYF. In DNA, the CDR3 is TGCGCCAGCAGTGACGGACTAGCGGGAGTCTACGAGCAGTACTTC.

This chain links TRBV28 with TRBJ1-4; no clear D. V lost 3 bases and J 6 bases, leaving 17 bases between the germline ends. The CDR3 totals 16 residues. Germline assignment: CDR1 MDHEN and CDR2 SYDVKM. The CDR3 DNA is TGTGCCAGCAGTTTGACCTTAAACAGCGTCCATGAAAAACTGTTTTTT. It yields the protein CASSLTLNSVHEKLFF.

This chain connects TRBV27 to TRBJ2-1; D uncertain. This CDR3 is built from 14 residues. Germline V gene lookup returns CDR1 MNHEY and CDR2 SMNVEV (reference sequence). Trimming shortened V by 10 bases and J by 1 base, and 14 bases separated the two germline ends. This CDR3 reads CATSGGSSYNEQFF. The CDR3 nucleotides are TGTGCCACTTCGGGTGGCAGTTCCTACAATGAGCAGTTCTTC.